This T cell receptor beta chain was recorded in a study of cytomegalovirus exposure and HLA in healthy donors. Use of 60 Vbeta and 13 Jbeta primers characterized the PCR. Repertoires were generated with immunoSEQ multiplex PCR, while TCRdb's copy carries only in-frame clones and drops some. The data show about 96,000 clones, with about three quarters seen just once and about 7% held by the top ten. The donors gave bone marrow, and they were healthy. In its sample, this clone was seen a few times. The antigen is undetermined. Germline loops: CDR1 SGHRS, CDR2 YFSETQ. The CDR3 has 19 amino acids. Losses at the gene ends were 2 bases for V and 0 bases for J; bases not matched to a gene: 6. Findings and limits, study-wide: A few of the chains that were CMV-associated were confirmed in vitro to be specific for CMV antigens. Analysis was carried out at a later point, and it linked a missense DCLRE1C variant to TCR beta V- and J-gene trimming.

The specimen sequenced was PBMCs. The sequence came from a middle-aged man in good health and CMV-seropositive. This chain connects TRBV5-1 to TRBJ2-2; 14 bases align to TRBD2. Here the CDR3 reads CASSFRGLAGGSNTGELFF. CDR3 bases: TGCGCCAGCAGCTTTCGAGGACTAGCGGGGGGCTCGAACACCGGGGAGCTGTTTTTT.